This T cell receptor beta chain was obtained from a study of blood T cell repertoires in COVID-19. Whole-study context: Specimens from acute and convalescent COVID-19 originated in the United States, Italy and Spain.

The CDR3 is 16 amino acids. Germline lookup yields CDR1 LGHNA and CDR2 YSLEER. The V gene end was trimmed by 4 bases and the J gene end by 0 bases; junction bases not matched to a gene: 8. As originally analysed: Amplification of reference gene primers was used by the study to estimate nucleated cell counts. TCRdb's table, derived via immunoSEQ multiplex PCR, lists solely in-frame clones and lacks some. Clone size and the V and J calls come from that table; the DNA yielded D and trimming. The sample consists of 90,000 to 130,000 clones, about 85% of them appearing once. This clone appeared a single time.

This receptor was identified in a man aged 40-55 years with acute or convalescent COVID-19. The chain carries TRBV4-3 and TRBJ2-7; 8 positions agree with TRBD2. The sequenced sample consisted of peripheral blood. The CDR3 sequence is CASSRLKRGSSYEQYF. The CDR3, as DNA: TGCGCCAGCAGCCGCCTGAAGCGGGGGAGCTCCTACGAGCAGTACTTC.